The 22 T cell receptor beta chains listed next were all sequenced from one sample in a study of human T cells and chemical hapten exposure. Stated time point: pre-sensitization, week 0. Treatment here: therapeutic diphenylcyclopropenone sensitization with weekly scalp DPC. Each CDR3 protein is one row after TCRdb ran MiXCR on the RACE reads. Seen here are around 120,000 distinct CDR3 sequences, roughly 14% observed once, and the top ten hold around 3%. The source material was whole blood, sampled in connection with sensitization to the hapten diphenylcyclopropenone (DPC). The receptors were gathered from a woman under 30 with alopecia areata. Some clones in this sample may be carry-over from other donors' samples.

The CDR3 reads CSAAAPTNEKLFF. In DNA form, the CDR3 reads TGCAGTGCTGCAGCTCCAACTAATGAAAAACTGTTTTTT. J is TRBJ1-4 and V is TRBV20-1; D ambiguous. The germline gives CDR1 DFQATT, CDR2 SNEGSKA (reference sequence). V lost 5 bases and J lost 0, with 7 bases in between. The CDR3 runs to 13 residues.

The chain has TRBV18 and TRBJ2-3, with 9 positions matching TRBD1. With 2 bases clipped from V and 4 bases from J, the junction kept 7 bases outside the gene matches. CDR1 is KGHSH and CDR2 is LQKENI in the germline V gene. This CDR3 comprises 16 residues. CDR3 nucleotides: TGTGCCAGCTCACCAGCGGGACAGGGCTCCCCAGATACGCAGTATTTT. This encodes CASSPAGQGSPDTQYF. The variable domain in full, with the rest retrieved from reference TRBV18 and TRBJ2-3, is NAGVMQNPRHLVRRRGQEARLRCSPMKGHSHVYWYRQLPEEGLKFMVYLQKENIIDESGMPKERFSAEFPKEGPSILRIQQVVRGDSAAYFCASSPAGQGSPDTQYFGPGTRLTVL.

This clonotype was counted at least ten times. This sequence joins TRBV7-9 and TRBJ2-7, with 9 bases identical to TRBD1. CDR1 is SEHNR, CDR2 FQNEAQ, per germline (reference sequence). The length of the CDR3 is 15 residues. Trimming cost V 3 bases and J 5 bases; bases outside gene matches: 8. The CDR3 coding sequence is TGTGCCAGCAGCTTTATCGGGACAGGGATCGACGAGCAGTACTTC. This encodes CASSFIGTGIDEQYF.

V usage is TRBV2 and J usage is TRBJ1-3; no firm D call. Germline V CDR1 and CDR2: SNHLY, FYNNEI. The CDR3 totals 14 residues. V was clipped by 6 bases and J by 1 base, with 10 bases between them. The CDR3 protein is CASSHSLSGNTIYF. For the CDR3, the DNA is TGTGCCAGCAGCCACAGCTTATCTGGAAACACCATATATTTT.

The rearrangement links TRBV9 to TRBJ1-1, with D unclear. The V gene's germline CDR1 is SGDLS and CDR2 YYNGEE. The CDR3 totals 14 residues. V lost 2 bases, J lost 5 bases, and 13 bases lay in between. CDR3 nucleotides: TGTGCCAGCAGCGTTGGGCTTGGAGGGACTGAAGCTTTCTTT. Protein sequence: CASSVGLGGTEAFF.

CDR3 in DNA: TGTGCCAGCAGACGAGCGGGGGGGCCTGAGACCCAGTACTTC. This codes for CASRRAGGPETQYF. The chain is built from TRBV6-5 and TRBJ2-5; 10 bases agree with TRBD2. Trimming removed 6 bases from V and 5 bases from J; junction bases left unmatched: 6. CDR1 and CDR2 (germline): MNHEY, SVGAGI. The CDR3 covers 14 residues.

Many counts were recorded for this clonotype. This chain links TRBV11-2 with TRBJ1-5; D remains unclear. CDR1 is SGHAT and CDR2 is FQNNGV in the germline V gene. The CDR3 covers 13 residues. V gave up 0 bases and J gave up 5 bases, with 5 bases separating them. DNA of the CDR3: TGTGCCAGCAGCTTAGATAGGGATCAGCCCCAGCATTTT. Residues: CASSLDRDQPQHF.

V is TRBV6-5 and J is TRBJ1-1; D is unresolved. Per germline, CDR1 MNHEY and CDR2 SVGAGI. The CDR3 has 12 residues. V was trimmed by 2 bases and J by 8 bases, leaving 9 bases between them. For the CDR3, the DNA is TGTGCCAGCAGTTACAGGACGGGAGAAGCTTTCTTT. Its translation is CASSYRTGEAFF.

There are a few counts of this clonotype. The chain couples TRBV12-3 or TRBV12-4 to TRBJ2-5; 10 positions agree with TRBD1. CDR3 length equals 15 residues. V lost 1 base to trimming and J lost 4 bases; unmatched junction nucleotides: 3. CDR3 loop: CASSLVGQGLETQYF. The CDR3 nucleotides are TGTGCCAGCAGTTTAGTGGGACAGGGGTTAGAGACCCAGTACTTC.

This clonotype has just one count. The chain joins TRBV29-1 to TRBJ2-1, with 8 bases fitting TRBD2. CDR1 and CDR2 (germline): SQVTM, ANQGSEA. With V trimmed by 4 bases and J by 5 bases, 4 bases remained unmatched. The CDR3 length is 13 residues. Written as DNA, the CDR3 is TGCAGCGTTGGCGGGGGGAAACACAATGAGCAGTTCTTC. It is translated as CSVGGGKHNEQFF.

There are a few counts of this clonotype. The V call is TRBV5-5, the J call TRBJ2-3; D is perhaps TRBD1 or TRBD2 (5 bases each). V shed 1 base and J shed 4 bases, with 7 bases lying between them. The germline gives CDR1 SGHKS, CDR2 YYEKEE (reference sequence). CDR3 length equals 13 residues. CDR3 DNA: TGTGCCAGCAGCTTGCGGGGCCCAGATACGCAGTATTTT. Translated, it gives CASSLRGPDTQYF.

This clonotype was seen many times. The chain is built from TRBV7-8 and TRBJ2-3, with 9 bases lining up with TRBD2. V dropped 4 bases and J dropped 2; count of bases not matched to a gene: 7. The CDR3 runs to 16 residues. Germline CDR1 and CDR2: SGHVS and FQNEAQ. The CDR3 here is CASSYIAGENTDTQYF. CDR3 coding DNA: TGTGCCAGCAGCTACATAGCGGGGGAGAACACAGATACGCAGTATTTT.

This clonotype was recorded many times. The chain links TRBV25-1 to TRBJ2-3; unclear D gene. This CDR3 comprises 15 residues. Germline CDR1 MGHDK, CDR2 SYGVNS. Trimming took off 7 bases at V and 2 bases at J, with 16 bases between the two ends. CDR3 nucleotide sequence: TGTGCCAGCACCCCGGGTCTTGCTATCACAGATACGCAGTATTTT. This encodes CASTPGLAITDTQYF.

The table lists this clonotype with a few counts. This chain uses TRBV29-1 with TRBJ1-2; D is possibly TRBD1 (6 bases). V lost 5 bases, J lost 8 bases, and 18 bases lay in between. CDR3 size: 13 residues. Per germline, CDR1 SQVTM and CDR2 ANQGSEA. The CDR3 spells CSVLQGSERGYTF. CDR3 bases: TGCAGCGTTCTACAGGGTTCTGAACGAGGCTACACCTTC.

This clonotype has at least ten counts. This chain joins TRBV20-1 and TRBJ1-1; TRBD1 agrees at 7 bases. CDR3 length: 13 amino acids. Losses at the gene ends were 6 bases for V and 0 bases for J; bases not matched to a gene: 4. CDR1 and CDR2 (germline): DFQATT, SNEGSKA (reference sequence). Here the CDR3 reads CSAKGQLNTEAFF. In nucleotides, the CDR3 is TGCAGTGCCAAGGGACAGTTGAACACTGAAGCTTTCTTT.

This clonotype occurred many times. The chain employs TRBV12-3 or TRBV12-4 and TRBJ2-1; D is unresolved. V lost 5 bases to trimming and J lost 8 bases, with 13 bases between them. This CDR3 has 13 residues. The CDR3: CASSPDINDEQFF. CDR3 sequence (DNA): TGTGCCAGCAGTCCCGATATCAACGATGAGCAGTTCTTC.

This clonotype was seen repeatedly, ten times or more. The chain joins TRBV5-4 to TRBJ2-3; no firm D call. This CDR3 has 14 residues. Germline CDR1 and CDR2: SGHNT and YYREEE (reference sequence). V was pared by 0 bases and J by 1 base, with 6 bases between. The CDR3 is CASSLAVGTDTQYF. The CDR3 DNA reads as TGTGCCAGCAGCTTGGCCGTCGGCACAGATACGCAGTATTTT.

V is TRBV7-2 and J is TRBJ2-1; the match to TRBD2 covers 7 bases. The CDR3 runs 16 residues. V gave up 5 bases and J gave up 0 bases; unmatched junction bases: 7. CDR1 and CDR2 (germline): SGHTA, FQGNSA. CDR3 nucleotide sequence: TGTGCCAGCAGCGCCCTGGGCGGGGGCTCCTACAATGAGCAGTTCTTC. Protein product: CASSALGGGSYNEQFF.

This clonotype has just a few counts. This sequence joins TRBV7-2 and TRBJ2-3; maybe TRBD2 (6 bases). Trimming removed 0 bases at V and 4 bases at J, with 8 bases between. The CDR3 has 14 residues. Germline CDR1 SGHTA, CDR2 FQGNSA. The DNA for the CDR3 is TGTGCCAGCAGCTTAGCGCGGGACGCAGATACGCAGTATTTT. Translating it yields CASSLARDADTQYF.

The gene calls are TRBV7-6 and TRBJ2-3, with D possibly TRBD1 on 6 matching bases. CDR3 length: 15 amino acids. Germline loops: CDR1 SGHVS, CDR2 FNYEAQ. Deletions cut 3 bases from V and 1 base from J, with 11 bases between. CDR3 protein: CASSFRSGGTDTQYF. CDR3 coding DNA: TGTGCCAGCAGCTTCAGATCAGGGGGCACAGATACGCAGTATTTT.

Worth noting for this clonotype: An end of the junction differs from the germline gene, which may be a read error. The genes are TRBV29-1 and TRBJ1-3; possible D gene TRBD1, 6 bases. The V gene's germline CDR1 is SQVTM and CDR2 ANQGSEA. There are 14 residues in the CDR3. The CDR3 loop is CSVEGPQGRNTVYF. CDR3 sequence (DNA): TGCAGCGTTGAAGGCCCACAGGGCCGAAACACCGTATATTTT.

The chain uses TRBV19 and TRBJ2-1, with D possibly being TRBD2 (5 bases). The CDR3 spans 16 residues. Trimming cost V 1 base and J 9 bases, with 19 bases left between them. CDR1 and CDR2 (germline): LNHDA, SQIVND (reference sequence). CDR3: CASSIGRGGPFGEQFF. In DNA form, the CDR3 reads TGTGCCAGTAGTATAGGACGGGGTGGGCCCTTCGGTGAGCAGTTCTTC.